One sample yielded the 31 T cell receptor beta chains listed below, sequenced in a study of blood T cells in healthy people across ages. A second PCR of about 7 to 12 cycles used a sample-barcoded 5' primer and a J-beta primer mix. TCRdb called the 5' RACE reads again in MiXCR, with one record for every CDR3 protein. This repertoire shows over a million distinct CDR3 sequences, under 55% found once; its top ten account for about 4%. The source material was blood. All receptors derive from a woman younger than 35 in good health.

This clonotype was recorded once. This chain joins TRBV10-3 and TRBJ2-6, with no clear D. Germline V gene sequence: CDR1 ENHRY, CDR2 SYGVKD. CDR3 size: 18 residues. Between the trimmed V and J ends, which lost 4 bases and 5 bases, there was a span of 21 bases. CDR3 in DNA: TGTGCCATCAGTGGTGATCCGGGTTCGACTGCTTGGGCCAACGTCCTGACTTTC. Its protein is CAISGDPGSTAWANVLTF.

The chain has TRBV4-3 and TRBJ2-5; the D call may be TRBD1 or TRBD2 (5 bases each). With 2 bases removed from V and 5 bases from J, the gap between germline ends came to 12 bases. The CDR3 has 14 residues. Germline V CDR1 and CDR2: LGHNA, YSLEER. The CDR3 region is CASSQMGEGETQYF. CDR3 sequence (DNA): TGCGCCAGCAGCCAAATGGGGGAAGGCGAGACCCAGTACTTC.

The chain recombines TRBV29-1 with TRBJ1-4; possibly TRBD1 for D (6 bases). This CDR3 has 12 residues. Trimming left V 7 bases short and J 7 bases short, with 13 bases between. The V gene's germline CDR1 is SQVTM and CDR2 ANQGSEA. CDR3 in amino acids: CSAGDSGEKLFF. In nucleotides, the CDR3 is TGCAGCGCAGGGGACTCGGGTGAAAAACTGTTTTTT. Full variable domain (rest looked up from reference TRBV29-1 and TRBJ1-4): SAVISQKPSRDICQRGTSLTIQCQVDSQVTMMFWYRQQPGQSLTLIATANQGSEATYESGFVIDKFPISRPNLTFSTLTVSNMSPEDSSIYLCSAGDSGEKLFFGSGTQLSVL.

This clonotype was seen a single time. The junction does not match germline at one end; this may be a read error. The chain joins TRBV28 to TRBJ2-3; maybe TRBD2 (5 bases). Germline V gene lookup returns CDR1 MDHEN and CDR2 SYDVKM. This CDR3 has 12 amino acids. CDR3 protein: CASRGSTDTRYF. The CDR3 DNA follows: TGTGCCAGCAGAGGGAGCACAGATACGCGGTATTTT. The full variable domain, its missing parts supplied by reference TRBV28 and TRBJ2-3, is DVKVTQSSRYLVKRTGEKVFLECVQDMDHENMFWYRQDPGLGLRLIYFSYDVKMKEKGDIPEGYSVSREKKERFSLILESASTNQTSMYLCASRGSTDTRYFGPGTRLTVL.

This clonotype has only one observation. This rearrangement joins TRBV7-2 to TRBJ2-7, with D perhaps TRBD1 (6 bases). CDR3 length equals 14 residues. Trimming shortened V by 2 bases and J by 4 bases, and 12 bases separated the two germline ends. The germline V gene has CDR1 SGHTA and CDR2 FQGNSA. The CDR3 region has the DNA TGTGCCAGCAGCTTACGGGACACAAATTACGAGCAGTACTTC. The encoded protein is CASSLRDTNYEQYF.

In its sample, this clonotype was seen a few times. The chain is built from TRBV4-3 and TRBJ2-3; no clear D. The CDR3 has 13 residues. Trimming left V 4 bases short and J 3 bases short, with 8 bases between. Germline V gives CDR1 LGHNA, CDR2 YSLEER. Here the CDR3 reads CASSPRYTDTQYF. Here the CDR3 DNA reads TGCGCCAGCAGCCCCAGGTATACAGATACGCAGTATTTT.

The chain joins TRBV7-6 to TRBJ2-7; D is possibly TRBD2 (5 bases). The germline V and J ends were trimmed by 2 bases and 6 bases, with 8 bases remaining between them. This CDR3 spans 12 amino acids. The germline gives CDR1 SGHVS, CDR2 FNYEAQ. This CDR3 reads CASSLNEGEQYF. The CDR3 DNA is TGTGCCAGCAGCTTAAATGAGGGCGAGCAGTACTTC.

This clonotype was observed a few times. The CDR3 bases are TGTGCCAGCAGTTTCCTTCCCGACGGCGGCGGGCCCCAGCATTTT. Its translation is CASSFLPDGGGPQHF. The V and J genes are TRBV12-3 or TRBV12-4 and TRBJ1-5, with D hard to call. This CDR3 contains 15 residues. Trimming left V 3 bases short and J 9 bases short, with 18 bases between.

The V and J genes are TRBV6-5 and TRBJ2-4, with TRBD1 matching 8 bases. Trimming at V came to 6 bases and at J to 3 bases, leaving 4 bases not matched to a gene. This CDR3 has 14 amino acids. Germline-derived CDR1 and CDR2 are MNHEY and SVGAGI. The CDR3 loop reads CASSDTGGKNIQYF. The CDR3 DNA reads TGTGCCAGCAGCGATACAGGGGGCAAAAACATTCAGTACTTC.

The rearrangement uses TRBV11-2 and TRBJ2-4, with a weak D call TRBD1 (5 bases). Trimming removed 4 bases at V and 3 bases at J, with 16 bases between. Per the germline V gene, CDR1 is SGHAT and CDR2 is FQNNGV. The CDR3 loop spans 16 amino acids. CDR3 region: CASSSHQGVGKNIQYF. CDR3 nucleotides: TGTGCCAGCAGCTCTCACCAGGGTGTGGGCAAAAACATTCAGTACTTC. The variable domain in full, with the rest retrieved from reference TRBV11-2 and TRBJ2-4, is EAGVAQSPRYKIIEKRQSVAFWCNPISGHATLYWYQQILGQGPKLLIQFQNNGVVDDSQLPKDRFSAERLKGVDSTLKIQPAKLEDSAVYLCASSSHQGVGKNIQYFGAGTRLSVL.

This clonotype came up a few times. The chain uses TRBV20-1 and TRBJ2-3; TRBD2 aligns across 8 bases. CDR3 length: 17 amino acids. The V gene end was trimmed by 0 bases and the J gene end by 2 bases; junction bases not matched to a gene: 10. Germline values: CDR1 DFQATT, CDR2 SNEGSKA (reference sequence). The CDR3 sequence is CSARDRLVGGATDTQYF. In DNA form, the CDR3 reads TGCAGTGCTAGAGATAGACTTGTCGGGGGGGCCACAGATACGCAGTATTTT.

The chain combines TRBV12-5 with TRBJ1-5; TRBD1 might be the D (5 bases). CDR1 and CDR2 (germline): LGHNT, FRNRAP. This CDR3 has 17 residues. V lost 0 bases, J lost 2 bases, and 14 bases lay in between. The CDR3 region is CASGLVAARDGNQPQHF. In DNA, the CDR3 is TGTGCTAGTGGTTTGGTAGCGGCCCGGGACGGCAATCAGCCCCAGCATTTT.

This chain's CDR3 is CASSYGVRTGASGNTIYF. CDR3 DNA: TGTGCCAGCAGTTACGGCGTAAGGACAGGGGCCTCTGGAAACACCATATATTTT. The gene calls are TRBV12-3 or TRBV12-4 and TRBJ1-3, with TRBD1 matching 9 bases. With V trimmed by 4 bases and J by 0 bases, 10 bases remained unmatched. The CDR3 runs 18 residues.

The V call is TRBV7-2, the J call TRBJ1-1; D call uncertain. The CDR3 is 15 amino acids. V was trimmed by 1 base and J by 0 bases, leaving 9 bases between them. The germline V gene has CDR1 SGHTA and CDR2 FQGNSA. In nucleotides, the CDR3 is TGTGCCAGCAGCTTAGGGTCCACCATGAACACTGAAGCTTTCTTT. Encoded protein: CASSLGSTMNTEAFF.

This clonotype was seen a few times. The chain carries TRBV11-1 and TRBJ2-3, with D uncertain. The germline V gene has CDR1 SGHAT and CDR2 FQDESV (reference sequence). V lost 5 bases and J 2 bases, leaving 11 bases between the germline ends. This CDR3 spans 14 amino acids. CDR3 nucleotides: TGTGCCAGCAGCACGAACCCCGTCACAGATACGCAGTATTTT. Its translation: CASSTNPVTDTQYF.

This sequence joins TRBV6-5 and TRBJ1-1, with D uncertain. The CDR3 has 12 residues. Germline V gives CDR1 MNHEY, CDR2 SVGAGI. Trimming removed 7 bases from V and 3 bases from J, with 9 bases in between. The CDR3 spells CASISGDTEAFF. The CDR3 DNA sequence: TGTGCCAGCATAAGCGGGGACACTGAAGCTTTCTTT.

CDR3 region: CASSQHLAGGPDTQYF. The DNA for the CDR3 is TGCGCCAGCAGCCAACACCTAGCGGGAGGGCCCGATACGCAGTATTTT. The chain links TRBV4-3 to TRBJ2-3, with 12 nucleotides matching TRBD2. Trimming at V came to 2 bases and at J to 6 bases, leaving 6 bases not matched to a gene. The CDR3 length is 16 residues. In germline, CDR1 is LGHNA, CDR2 YSLEER.

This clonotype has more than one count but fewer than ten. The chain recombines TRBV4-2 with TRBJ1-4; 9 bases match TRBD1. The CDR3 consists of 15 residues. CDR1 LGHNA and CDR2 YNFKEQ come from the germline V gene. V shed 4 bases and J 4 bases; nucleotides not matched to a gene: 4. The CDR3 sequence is CASSRPGQGNEKLFF. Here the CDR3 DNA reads TGTGCCAGCAGCCGCCCGGGACAGGGTAATGAAAAACTGTTTTTT.

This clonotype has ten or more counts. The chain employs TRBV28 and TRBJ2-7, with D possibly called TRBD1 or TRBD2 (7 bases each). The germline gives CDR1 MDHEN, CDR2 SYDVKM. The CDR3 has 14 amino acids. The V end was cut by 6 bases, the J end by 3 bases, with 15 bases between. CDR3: CASRRQGGSYEQYF. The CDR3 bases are TGTGCCAGCAGGAGACAGGGAGGGAGCTACGAGCAGTACTTC.

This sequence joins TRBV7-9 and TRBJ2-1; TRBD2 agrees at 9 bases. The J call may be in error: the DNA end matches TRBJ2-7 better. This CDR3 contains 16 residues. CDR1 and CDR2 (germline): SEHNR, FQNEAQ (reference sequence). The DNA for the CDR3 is TGTGCCAGCAGCCCGGGACTAGCAAGCCCCTACAATGAGCAGTACTTC. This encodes CASSPGLASPYNEQYF.

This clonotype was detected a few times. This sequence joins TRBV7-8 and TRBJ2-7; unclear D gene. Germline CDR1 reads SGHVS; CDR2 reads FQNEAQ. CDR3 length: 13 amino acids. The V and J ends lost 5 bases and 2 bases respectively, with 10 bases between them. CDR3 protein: CASSVHSPYEQYF. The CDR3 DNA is TGTGCCAGCAGCGTACACAGCCCCTACGAGCAGTACTTC.

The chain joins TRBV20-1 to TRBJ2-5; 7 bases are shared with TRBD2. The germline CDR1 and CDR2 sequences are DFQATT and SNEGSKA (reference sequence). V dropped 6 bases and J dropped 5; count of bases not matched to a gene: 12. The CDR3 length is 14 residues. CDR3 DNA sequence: TGCAGTGCCTGGGGCGGGAGTAGCTCTGAGACCCAGTACTTC. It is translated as CSAWGGSSSETQYF.

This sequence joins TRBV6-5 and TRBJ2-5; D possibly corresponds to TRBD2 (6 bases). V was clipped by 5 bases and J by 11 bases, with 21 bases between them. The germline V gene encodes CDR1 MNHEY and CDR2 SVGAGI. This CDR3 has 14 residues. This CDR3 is CASSGRDSLRGQYF. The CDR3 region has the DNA TGTGCCAGCAGTGGCCGGGACTCTCTACGAGGGCAGTACTTC.

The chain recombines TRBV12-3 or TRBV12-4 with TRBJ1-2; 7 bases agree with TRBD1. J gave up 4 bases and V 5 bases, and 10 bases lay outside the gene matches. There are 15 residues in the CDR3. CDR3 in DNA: TGTGCCAGCAGTCAGACAGGGAGTATCCCCTATGGCTACACCTTC. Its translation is CASSQTGSIPYGYTF.

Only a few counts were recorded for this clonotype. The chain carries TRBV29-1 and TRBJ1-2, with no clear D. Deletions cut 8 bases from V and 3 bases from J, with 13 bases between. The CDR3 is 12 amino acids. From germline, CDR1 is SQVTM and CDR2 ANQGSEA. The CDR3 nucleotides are TGCAGCCCCCGCCCGGTAGACTATGGCTACACCTTC. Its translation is CSPRPVDYGYTF.

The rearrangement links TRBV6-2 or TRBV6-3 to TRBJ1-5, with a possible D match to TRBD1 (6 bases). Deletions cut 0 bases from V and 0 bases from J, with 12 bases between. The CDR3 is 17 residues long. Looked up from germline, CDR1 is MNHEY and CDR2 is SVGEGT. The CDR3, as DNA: TGTGCCAGCAGTTACTCGGACAGCTTCTTTAGCAATCAGCCCCAGCATTTT. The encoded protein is CASSYSDSFFSNQPQHF.

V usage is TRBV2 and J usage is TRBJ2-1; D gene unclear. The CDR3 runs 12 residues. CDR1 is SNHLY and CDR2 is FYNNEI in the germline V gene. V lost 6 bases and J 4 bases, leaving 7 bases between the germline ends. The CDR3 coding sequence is TGTGCCAGCAGGGTACTGTACAATGAGCAGTTCTTC. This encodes CASRVLYNEQFF.

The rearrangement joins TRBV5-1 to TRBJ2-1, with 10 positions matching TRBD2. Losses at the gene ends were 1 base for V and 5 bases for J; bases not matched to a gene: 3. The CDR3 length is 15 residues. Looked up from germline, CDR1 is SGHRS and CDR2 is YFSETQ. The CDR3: CASSLPTSGDNEQFF. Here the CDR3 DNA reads TGCGCCAGCAGCTTGCCCACTAGCGGGGACAATGAGCAGTTCTTC. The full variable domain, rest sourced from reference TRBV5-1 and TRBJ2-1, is KAGVTQTPRYLIKTRGQQVTLSCSPISGHRSVSWYQQTPGQGLQFLFEYFSETQRNKGNFPGRFSGRQFSNSRSEMNVSTLELGDSALYLCASSLPTSGDNEQFFGPGTRLTVL.

CDR3 in DNA: TGTGCCATTTGCCGGGACAGGGGAGGCGAGCAGTACTTC. As protein: CAICRDRGGEQYF. This chain links TRBV15 with TRBJ2-7; 10 bases agree with TRBD1. The CDR3 runs 13 residues. The V and J ends lost 10 bases and 6 bases, in that order; junction bases with no gene match: 9. Germline V gives CDR1 LNHNV, CDR2 YYDKDF (reference sequence).

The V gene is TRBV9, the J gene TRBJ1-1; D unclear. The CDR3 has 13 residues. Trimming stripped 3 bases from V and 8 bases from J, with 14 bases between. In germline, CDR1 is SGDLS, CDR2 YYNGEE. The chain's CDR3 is CASSGGNLGEAFF. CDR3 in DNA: TGTGCCAGCAGCGGAGGCAACTTGGGGGAAGCTTTCTTT.

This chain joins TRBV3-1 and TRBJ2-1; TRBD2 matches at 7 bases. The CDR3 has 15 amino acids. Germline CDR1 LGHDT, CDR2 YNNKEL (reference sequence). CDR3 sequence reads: CTCSQEGGSGYEQFF. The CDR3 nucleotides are TGTACCTGCAGCCAAGAGGGCGGGAGTGGGTATGAGCAGTTCTTC.